This T cell receptor beta chain was captured by sequencing in a study of metastatic and nonmetastatic thyroid tumors. The wider study: Thyroid patients, malignant and benign, had repertoires compared across blood and tumor or nodule tissue. Regarding the study as a whole: Relative to benign nodules, malignant thyroid tumors were reportedly characterized by significantly elevated TCR beta diversity in blood and tumor.

This CDR3 has 12 amino acids. The germline gives CDR1 SEHNR, CDR2 FQNEAQ (reference sequence). V gave up 2 bases and J gave up 2 bases, with 4 bases separating them. Prior to thyroid surgery, none of the patients had received any treatment. This clone showed up just a few times. The antigen is unknown. Per the authors' pipeline: CDR3 was compared across clinicopathological groups, and the resulting differences were used to build a distant-metastasis classifier for papillary thyroid cancer. TCRdb reprocessed the PCR reads using MiXCR. TCRdb, not the authors, supplied the V and J calls. This sample has under 30,000 clones; roughly 17% occur once, and the top ten carry 5.5% to 7.5%.

The receptor was isolated from a male donor with papillary thyroid cancer or a benign thyroid nodule (not recorded which). Some clones in this sample may be carry-over from other donors' samples. The sample taken for sequencing was blood. The chain employs TRBV7-9 and TRBJ2-7; D is undetermined. The CDR3 nucleotides are TGTGCCAGCAGCTTATGTCCCTACGAGCAGTACTTC. Protein sequence: CASSLCPYEQYF. The full variable domain, rest sourced from reference TRBV7-9 and TRBJ2-7, is DTGVSQNPRHKITKRGQNVTFRCDPISEHNRLYWYRQTLGQGPEFLTYFQNEAQLEKSRLLSDRFSAERPKGSFSTLEIQRTEQGDSAMYLCASSLCPYEQYFGPGTRLTVT.